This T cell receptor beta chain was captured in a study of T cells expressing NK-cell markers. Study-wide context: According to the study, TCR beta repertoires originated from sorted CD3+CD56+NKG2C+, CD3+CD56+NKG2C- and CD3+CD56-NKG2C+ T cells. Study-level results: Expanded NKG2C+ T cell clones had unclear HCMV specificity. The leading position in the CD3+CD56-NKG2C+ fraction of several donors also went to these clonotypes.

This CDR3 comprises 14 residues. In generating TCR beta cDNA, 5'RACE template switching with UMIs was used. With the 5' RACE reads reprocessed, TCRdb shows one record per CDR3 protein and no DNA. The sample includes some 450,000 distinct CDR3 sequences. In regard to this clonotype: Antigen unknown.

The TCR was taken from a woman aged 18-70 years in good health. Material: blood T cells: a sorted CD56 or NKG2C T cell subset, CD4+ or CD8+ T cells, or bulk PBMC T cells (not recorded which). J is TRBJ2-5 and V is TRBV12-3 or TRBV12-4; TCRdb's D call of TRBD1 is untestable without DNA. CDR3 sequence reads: CASSEVSGQETQYF.